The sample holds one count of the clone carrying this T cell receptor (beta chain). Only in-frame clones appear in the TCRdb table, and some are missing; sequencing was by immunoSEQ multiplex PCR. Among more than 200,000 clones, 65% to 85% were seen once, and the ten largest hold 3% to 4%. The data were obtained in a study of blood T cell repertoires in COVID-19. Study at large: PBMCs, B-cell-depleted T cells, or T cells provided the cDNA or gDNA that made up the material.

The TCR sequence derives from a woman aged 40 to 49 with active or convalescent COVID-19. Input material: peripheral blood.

The CDR3 DNA sequence: TGCAGTGCTAGTGGGCGGGGGGGCCAGGAGACCCAGTACTTC. The encoded protein is CSASGRGGQETQYF. This sequence joins TRBV20-1 and TRBJ2-5; TRBD2 matches at 9 bases. Germline lookup yields CDR1 DFQATT and CDR2 SNEGSKA (reference sequence). The CDR3 consists of 14 residues. V lost 3 bases and J lost 5; bases outside the gene matches: 7.